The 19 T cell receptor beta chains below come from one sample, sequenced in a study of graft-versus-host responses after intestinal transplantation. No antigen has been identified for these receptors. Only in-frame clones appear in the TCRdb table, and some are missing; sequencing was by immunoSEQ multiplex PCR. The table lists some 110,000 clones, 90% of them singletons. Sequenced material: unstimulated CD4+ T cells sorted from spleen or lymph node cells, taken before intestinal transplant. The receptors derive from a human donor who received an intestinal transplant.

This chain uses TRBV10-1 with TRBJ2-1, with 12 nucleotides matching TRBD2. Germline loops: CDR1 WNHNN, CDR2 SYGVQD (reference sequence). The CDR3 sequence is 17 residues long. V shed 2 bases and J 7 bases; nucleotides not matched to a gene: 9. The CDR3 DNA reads TGCGCCAGCAGTGAGCGGAGACTAGCGGGGGACCGGAATGAGCAGTTCTTC. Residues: CASSERRLAGDRNEQFF.

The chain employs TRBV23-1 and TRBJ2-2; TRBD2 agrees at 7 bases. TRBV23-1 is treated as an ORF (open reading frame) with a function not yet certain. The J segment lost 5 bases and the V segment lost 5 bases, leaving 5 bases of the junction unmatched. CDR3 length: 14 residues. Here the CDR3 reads CASSFGRRTGELFF. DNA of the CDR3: TGCGCCAGCAGTTTCGGGAGGAGGACCGGGGAGCTGTTTTTT.

The CDR3 sequence: CASSESREFGETQYF. The CDR3 nucleotides read TGCGCCAGCAGTGAGTCCCGGGAGTTCGGAGAGACCCAGTACTTC. The chain uses TRBV10-1 and TRBJ2-5, with D possibly being TRBD2 (6 bases). Germline V gene data show CDR1 as WNHNN and CDR2 as SYGVQD (reference sequence). The CDR3 covers 15 residues. Trimming stripped 0 bases from V and 4 bases from J, with 12 bases between.

CDR3 sequence reads: CATSSLAKNIQYF. In DNA, the CDR3 is TGTGCCACCAGCAGCCTAGCCAAAAACATTCAGTACTTC. V gene TRBV15 combines with J gene TRBJ2-4; no clear D gene. The CDR3 is made up of 13 amino acids. Looked up from germline, CDR1 is LNHNV and CDR2 is YYDKDF (reference sequence). The V and J ends lost 3 bases and 0 bases respectively, with 3 bases between them.

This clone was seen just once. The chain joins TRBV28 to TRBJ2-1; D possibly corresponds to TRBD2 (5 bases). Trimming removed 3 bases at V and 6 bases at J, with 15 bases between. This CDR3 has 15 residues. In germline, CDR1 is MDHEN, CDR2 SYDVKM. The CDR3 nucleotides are TGTGCCAGCAGTTTCTTACTCCCGGGAAGCAATGAGCAGTTCTTC. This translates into CASSFLLPGSNEQFF. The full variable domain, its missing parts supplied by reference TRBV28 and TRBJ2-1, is DVKVTQSSRYLVKRTGEKVFLECVQDMDHENMFWYRQDPGLGLRLIYFSYDVKMKEKGDIPEGYSVSREKKERFSLILESASTNQTSMYLCASSFLLPGSNEQFFGPGTRLTVL.

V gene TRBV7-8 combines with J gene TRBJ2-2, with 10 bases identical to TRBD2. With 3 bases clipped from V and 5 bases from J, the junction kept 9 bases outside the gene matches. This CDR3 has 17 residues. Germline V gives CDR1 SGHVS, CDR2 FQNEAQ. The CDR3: CASSFRAISGGTGELFF. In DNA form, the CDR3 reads TGTGCCAGCAGCTTCCGGGCTATTAGCGGGGGGACCGGGGAGCTGTTTTTT.

The CDR3 protein is CASSKRSRGWAYEQYF. The CDR3 DNA reads TGTGCCAGCAGCAAAAGGAGCCGGGGTTGGGCGTACGAGCAGTACTTC. This chain joins TRBV21-1 and TRBJ2-7; the tabulated D call, TRBD2, remains unverified against the DNA. TRBV21-1 is recorded as a pseudogene. The CDR3 totals 16 residues.

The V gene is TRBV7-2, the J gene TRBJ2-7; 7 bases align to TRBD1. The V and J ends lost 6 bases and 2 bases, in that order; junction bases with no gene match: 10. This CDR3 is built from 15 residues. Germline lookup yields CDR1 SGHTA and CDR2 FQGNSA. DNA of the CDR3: TGTGCCAGCAGTACCCGGACAGGTGGGGCCTACGAGCAGTACTTC. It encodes CASSTRTGGAYEQYF.

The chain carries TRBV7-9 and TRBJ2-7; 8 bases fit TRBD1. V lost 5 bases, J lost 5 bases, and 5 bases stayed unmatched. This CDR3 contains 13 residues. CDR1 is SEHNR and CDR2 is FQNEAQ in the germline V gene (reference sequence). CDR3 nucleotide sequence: TGTGCCAGCAGCGGGACAGGAGCTCACGAGCAGTACTTC. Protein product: CASSGTGAHEQYF.

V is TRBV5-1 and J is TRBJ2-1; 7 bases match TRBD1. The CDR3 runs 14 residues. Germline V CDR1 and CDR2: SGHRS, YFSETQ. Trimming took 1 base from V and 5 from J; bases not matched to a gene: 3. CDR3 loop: CASSLPTGDNEQFF. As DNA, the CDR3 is TGCGCCAGCAGCTTGCCTACAGGGGACAATGAGCAGTTCTTC.

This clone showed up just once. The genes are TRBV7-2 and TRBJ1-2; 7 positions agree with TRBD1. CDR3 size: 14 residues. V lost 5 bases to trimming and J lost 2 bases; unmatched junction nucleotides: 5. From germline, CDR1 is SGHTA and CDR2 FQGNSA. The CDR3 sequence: CASSLGQNNYGYTF. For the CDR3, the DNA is TGTGCCAGCAGCCTGGGACAGAACAACTATGGCTACACCTTC.

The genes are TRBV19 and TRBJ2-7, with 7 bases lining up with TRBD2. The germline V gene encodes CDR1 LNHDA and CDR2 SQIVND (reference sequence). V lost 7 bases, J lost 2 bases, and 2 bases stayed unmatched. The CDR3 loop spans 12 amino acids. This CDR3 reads CASTSGAYEQYF. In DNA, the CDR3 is TGTGCCAGTACTAGCGGAGCCTACGAGCAGTACTTC.

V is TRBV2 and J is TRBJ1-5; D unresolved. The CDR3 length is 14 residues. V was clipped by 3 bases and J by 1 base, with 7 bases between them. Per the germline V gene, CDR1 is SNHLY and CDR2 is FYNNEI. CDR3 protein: CASSDRSSNQPQHF. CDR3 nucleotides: TGTGCCAGCAGTGACAGGTCGAGCAATCAGCCCCAGCATTTT.

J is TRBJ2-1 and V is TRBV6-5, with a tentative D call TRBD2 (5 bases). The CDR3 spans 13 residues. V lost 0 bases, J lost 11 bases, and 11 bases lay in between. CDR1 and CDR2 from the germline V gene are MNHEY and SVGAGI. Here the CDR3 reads CASSYSREHQQFF. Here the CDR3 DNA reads TGTGCCAGCAGTTACTCGAGGGAGCATCAGCAGTTCTTC.

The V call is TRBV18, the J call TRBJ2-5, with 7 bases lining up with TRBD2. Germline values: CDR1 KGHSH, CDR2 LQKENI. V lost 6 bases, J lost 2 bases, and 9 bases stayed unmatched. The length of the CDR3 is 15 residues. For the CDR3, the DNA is TGTGCCAGCTCCCAATTTGCTAGCGGACAAGAGACCCAGTACTTC. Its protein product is CASSQFASGQETQYF. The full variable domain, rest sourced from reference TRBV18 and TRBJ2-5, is NAGVMQNPRHLVRRRGQEARLRCSPMKGHSHVYWYRQLPEEGLKFMVYLQKENIIDESGMPKERFSAEFPKEGPSILRIQQVVRGDSAAYFCASSQFASGQETQYFGPGTRLLVL.

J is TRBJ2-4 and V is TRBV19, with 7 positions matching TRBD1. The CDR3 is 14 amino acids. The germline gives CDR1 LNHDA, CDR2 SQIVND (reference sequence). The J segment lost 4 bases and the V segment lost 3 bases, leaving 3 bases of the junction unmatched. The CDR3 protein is CASSIWDSKNIQYF. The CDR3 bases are TGTGCCAGTAGTATTTGGGACAGTAAAAACATTCAGTACTTC.

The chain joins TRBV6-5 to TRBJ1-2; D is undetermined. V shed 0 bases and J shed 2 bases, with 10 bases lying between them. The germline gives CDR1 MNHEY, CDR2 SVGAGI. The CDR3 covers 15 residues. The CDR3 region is CASSYSTHSNYGYTF. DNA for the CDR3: TGTGCCAGCAGTTACTCGACACATTCCAACTATGGCTACACCTTC.

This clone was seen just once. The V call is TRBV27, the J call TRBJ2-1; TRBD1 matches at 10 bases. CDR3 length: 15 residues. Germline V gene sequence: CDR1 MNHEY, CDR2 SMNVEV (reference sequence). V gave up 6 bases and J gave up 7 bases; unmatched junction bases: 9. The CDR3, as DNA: TGTGCCAGCAGCCCGGGACAGGGGAGAAAGAATGAGCAGTTCTTC. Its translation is CASSPGQGRKNEQFF.

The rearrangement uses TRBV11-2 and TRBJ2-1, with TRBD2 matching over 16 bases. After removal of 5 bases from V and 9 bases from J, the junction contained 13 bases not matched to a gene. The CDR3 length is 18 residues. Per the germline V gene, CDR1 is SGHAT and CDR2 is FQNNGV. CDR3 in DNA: TGTGCCAGCAGCCGCGGGACTAGCGGGAGGGCCAGGAAGGGTGAGCAGTTCTTC. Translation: CASSRGTSGRARKGEQFF.